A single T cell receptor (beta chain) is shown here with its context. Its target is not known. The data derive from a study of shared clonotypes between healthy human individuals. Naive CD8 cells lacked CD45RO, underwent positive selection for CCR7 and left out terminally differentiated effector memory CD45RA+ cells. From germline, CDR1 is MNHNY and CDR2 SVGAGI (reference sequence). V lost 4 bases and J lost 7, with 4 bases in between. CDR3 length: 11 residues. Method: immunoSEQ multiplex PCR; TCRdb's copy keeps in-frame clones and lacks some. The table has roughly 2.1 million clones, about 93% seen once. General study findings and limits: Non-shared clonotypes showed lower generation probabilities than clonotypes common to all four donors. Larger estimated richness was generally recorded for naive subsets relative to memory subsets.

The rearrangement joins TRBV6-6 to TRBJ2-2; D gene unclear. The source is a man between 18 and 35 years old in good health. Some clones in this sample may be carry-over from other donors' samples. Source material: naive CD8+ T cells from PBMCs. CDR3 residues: CASSWGGELFF. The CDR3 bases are TGTGCCAGCAGTTGGGGCGGGGAGCTGTTTTTT.